The 17 T cell receptor beta chains below come from one sample, sequenced in a study of graft-versus-host responses after intestinal transplantation (dated by TCRdb to about 2021). Their antigen targets remain unknown. The time point label for this specimen denotes: cells obtained before transplantation from donor or recipient. To prepare the library, the immunoSEQ multiplex PCR assay was applied. As stored in TCRdb, this immuneACCESS dataset retains in-frame rearrangements with V and J assigned. A fraction of the clones does not appear; measured against another copy, unresolved V genes explain less than half of the discrepancy, and the remainder lacks a known reason. Here the sample has around 97,000 clones; about nine tenths occur a single time. 6% of the sample is held by the ten biggest clonotypes. This specimen consisted of unstimulated CD8+ T cells sorted from spleen or lymph node cells, obtained before intestinal transplant. Receptor source: a human donor who received an intestinal transplant.

This sequence joins TRBV30 and TRBJ2-1; TRBD2 aligns across 11 bases. The CDR3 sequence is 16 residues long. Germline trimming cut 1 base from V and 4 bases from J; bases unmatched to any gene: 6. CDR1 is GTSNPN and CDR2 is SVGIG in the germline V gene (reference sequence). The CDR3: CAWSGAWTSGYNEQFF. The CDR3 DNA is TGTGCCTGGAGTGGGGCTTGGACTAGCGGGTACAATGAGCAGTTCTTC.

The CDR3 bases are TGCGCCAGCAGCCAAGCTAATAACCCATACTATGGCTACACCTTC. Protein sequence: CASSQANNPYYGYTF. V usage is TRBV4-1 and J usage is TRBJ1-2; D is ambiguous. Germline loops: CDR1 MGHRA, CDR2 YSYEKL. CDR3 length: 15 amino acids. V lost 1 base to trimming and J lost 3 bases, with 12 bases between them.

This chain uses TRBV5-6 with TRBJ2-1; TRBD1 or TRBD2 may be the D gene (5 bases each). The V and J ends lost 1 base and 4 bases respectively, with 15 bases between them. In germline, CDR1 is SGHDT, CDR2 YYEEEE. The length of the CDR3 is 16 residues. CDR3 nucleotide sequence: TGTGCCAGCAGCTTGTGGGAGTGGACAACTTACAATGAGCAGTTCTTC. As protein: CASSLWEWTTYNEQFF.

J is TRBJ2-1 and V is TRBV9; 9 bases map to TRBD2. With V trimmed by 4 bases and J by 1 base, 3 bases remained unmatched. The germline gives CDR1 SGDLS, CDR2 YYNGEE. The CDR3 spans 15 residues. CDR3 sequence (DNA): TGTGCCAGCAGCTTTAGCGGGAGTTCCTACAATGAGCAGTTCTTC. This sequence encodes CASSFSGSSYNEQFF.

As for this clone: A junction boundary mismatches the germline segment, possibly from a read error. The gene calls are TRBV2 and TRBJ2-1, with 8 nucleotides matching TRBD2. The CDR3 contains 9 residues. Germline CDR1 and CDR2: SNHLY and FYNNEI. CDR3 sequence: CASGTSSVF. CDR3 sequence (DNA): TGTGCCAGCGGGACTAGTAGTGTCTTC.

The chain combines TRBV18 with TRBJ1-4; TRBD1 matches 8 bases. Germline-derived CDR1 and CDR2 are KGHSH and LQKENI. V lost 2 bases, J lost 6 bases, and 5 bases stayed unmatched. The CDR3 totals 15 residues. Here the CDR3 reads CASSPSSGGDEKLFF. CDR3 nucleotide sequence: TGTGCCAGCTCACCATCATCAGGGGGCGATGAAAAACTGTTTTTT.

This sequence joins TRBV28 and TRBJ1-1; D unclear. Germline CDR1 and CDR2: MDHEN and SYDVKM. This CDR3 has 14 amino acids. Trimming took 0 bases from V and 0 from J, leaving 5 bases between them. DNA of the CDR3: TGTGCCAGCAGTTTATGGGTTATGAACACTGAAGCTTTCTTT. Protein product: CASSLWVMNTEAFF.

The rearrangement uses TRBV27 and TRBJ2-1; TRBD1 is a possible D gene (5 bases). The V end lost 8 bases, the J end lost 3 bases, and 17 bases lay between the germline ends. From germline, CDR1 is MNHEY and CDR2 SMNVEV (reference sequence). The CDR3 totals 15 residues. The CDR3 nucleotides are TGTGCCAGCCCACCCCAGGGTGGCGGCTACAATGAGCAGTTCTTC. As protein: CASPPQGGGYNEQFF.

This rearrangement joins TRBV7-6 to TRBJ2-7; 10 bases fit TRBD2. The CDR3 is made up of 15 amino acids. The V gene's germline CDR1 is SGHVS and CDR2 FNYEAQ. J gave up 4 bases and V 6 bases, and 9 bases lay outside the gene matches. CDR3: CASSKERGGWYEQYF. Written as DNA, the CDR3 is TGTGCCAGCAGTAAGGAGCGGGGGGGCTGGTACGAGCAGTACTTC.

CDR3 coding DNA: TGTGCCAGCAGCTTAGTACAGGGGGCCATCAATTCACCCCTCCACTTT. Encoded protein: CASSLVQGAINSPLHF. This chain connects TRBV11-2 to TRBJ1-6; 9 bases are shared with TRBD1. The CDR3 is 16 amino acids. CDR1 SGHAT and CDR2 FQNNGV come from the germline V gene. The J segment lost 7 bases and the V segment lost 1 base, leaving 5 bases of the junction unmatched.

The chain carries TRBV6-1 and TRBJ2-7; D gene uncertain. The V and J ends lost 5 bases and 2 bases respectively, with 16 bases between them. The CDR3 totals 15 residues. Germline CDR1 reads MNHNS; CDR2 reads SASEGT. The CDR3, as DNA: TGTGCCAGCAGTTCCCCCAAATATGGAACCTACGAGCAGTACTTC. Protein product: CASSSPKYGTYEQYF.

V gene TRBV28 combines with J gene TRBJ2-2; D remains ambiguous. The CDR3 has 12 amino acids. The ends were cut back, 6 bases at V and 8 bases at J, with 10 bases in the middle. Germline CDR1 reads MDHEN; CDR2 reads SYDVKM. For the CDR3, the DNA is TGTGCCAGCAGCCTACCTGGTGGGGAGCTGTTTTTT. Encoded protein: CASSLPGGELFF. Using reference TRBV28 and TRBJ2-2 for the parts outside the CDR3, the full variable domain is DVKVTQSSRYLVKRTGEKVFLECVQDMDHENMFWYRQDPGLGLRLIYFSYDVKMKEKGDIPEGYSVSREKKERFSLILESASTNQTSMYLCASSLPGGELFFGEGSRLTVL.

In DNA form, the CDR3 reads TGTGCCAGCAGCTGGACTAGCGGGGCCTACGAGCAGTACTTC. Amino acids: CASSWTSGAYEQYF. The chain combines TRBV7-6 with TRBJ2-7; 12 nucleotides match TRBD2. Germline CDR1 reads SGHVS; CDR2 reads FNYEAQ. This CDR3 spans 14 amino acids. J lost 2 bases, V lost 4 bases, and 0 bases had no gene match.

The chain carries TRBV6-5 and TRBJ2-7; D unresolved. Germline V gene lookup returns CDR1 MNHEY and CDR2 SVGAGI. The CDR3 sequence is 11 residues long. V was trimmed by 5 bases and J by 7 bases, leaving 9 bases between them. The CDR3 spells CASSETEEQYF. In nucleotides, the CDR3 is TGTGCCAGCAGTGAAACAGAGGAGCAGTACTTC.

In nucleotides, the CDR3 is TGTGCCAGCAGCCCGGGAGGGGGACGGGAGACCCAGTACTTC. This codes for CASSPGGGRETQYF. The chain joins TRBV7-7 to TRBJ2-5, with 8 bases aligning to TRBD2. CDR3 size: 14 residues. CDR1 and CDR2 from the germline V gene are SSHAT and FNYEAQ (reference sequence). The V segment lost 5 bases and the J segment 5 bases; nucleotides outside the gene matches: 7.

This clone has a handful of counts. The chain uses TRBV27 and TRBJ1-2, with D possibly being TRBD1 (6 bases). The CDR3 contains 18 residues. Germline CDR1 MNHEY, CDR2 SMNVEV (reference sequence). The V end lost 5 bases, the J end lost 2 bases, and 24 bases lay between the germline ends. The CDR3: CASSRTGLISAHNYGYTF. CDR3 nucleotide sequence: TGTGCCAGCAGTCGAACAGGGCTGATTTCGGCCCACAACTATGGCTACACCTTC.

This clone occurred a few times. The chain employs TRBV13 and TRBJ2-3, with D possibly being TRBD1 or TRBD2 (6 bases each). V lost 3 bases, J lost 0 bases, and 10 bases lay in between. This CDR3 comprises 15 residues. Per germline, CDR1 PRHDT and CDR2 FYEKMQ (reference sequence). The CDR3 DNA follows: TGTGCCAGCAGCTTTAGGGGGGATAGCACAGATACGCAGTATTTT. Translation gives CASSFRGDSTDTQYF.